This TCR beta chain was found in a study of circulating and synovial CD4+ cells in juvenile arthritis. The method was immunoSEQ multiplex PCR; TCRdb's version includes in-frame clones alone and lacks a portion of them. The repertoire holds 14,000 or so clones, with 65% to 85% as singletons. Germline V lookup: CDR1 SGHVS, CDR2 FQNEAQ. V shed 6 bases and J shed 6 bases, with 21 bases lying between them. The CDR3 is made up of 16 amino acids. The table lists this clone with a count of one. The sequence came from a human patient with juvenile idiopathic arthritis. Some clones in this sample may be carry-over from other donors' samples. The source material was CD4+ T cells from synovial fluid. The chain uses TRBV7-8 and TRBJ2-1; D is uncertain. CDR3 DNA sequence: TGTGCCAGCAGATTCTACCCTCCGGAGCGATTCAATGAGCAGTTCTTC. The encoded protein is CASRFYPPERFNEQFF.